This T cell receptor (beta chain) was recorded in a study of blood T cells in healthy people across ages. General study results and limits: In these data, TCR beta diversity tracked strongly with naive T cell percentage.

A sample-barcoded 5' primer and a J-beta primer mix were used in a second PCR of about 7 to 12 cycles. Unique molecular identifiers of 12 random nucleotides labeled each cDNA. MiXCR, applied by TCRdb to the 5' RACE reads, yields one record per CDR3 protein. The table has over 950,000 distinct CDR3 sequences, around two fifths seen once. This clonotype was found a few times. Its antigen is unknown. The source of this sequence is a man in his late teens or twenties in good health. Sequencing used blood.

CDR3 region: CASSFVSGNTIYF. CDR3 in DNA: TGTGCCAGCAGTTTTGTCTCTGGAAACACCATATATTTT. The chain is built from TRBV12-3 or TRBV12-4 and TRBJ1-3; D is unclear. V was trimmed by 3 bases and J by 0 bases, leaving 3 bases between them. CDR3 length: 13 amino acids.